What follows describes a single TCR beta chain. As yet, its antigen is unknown. The repertoire was sequenced with immunoSEQ multiplex PCR; TCRdb's copy has only in-frame clones and lacks some. Of roughly 250,000 clones in the sample, 70% to 90% were seen once. These data originate in a study of cytomegalovirus exposure and HLA in healthy donors. The study's findings and limits: The study flagged about 150 TCR beta chains as cytomegalovirus-associated.

The receptor comes from a woman aged 30 to 39 in good health and CMV-seropositive. Sample: PBMCs.

This CDR3 is CSVELGTATYEQYF. CDR3 in DNA: TGCAGCGTTGAACTGGGGACAGCGACCTACGAGCAGTACTTC. The chain combines TRBV29-1 with TRBJ2-7; 7 bases line up with TRBD1. Germline V gene sequence: CDR1 SQVTM, CDR2 ANQGSEA. The CDR3 extends over 14 amino acids. V gave up 2 bases and J gave up 2 bases; unmatched junction bases: 6.